This TCR beta chain was observed in a study of Graves' ophthalmopathy and Graves' hyperthyroidism. Findings of the study overall: Also, most clonotypes expanded in the thyroid above 0.001 frequency appeared in blood.

With 8 bases removed from V and 3 bases from J, the gap between germline ends came to 10 bases. Germline CDR1 and CDR2: SEHNR and FQNEAQ (reference sequence). This CDR3 spans 12 amino acids. This clonotype was found many times. Antigen unknown. Amplification of TCR beta CDR3 regions used RNA transcripts. Scientists carried out first-round RT-PCR using HTBI primers and then a second-round multiplex PCR. TCRdb passed the multiplex PCR reads through MiXCR, listing each CDR3 protein once. The sample consists of around 600,000 distinct CDR3 sequences, 35% to 50% of them appearing once. Input material: peripheral blood. This receptor was identified in an adult man with Graves' ophthalmopathy. The chain has TRBV7-9 and TRBJ1-2, with D unclear. CDR3 region: CASRGNYYGYTF. The CDR3 DNA reads as TGTGCCAGCCGTGGCAACTACTATGGCTACACCTTC.